This T cell receptor beta chain was observed in a study of technical replicates of blood from a few donors (dated 2017 in TCRdb). The library was generated by the immunoSEQ multiplex PCR assay. TCRdb mirrors the immuneACCESS table, restricted to in-frame sequences. Some clones are absent from its copies; in checked studies, under half trace to an unresolved V gene, and the reason for the others is unknown. The sample table lists about 49,000 clones, about 94% of them with a count of one. Around 3.6% of the sample comes from the top ten. The CDR3 goes from the cysteine to the phenylalanine over 14 residues. Solely the CDR3 DNA is kept, with 42 bases framed from the first base. The germline V gene (reference sequence) sets CDR1 to LNHNV and CDR2 to YYDKDF. The germline ends are 7 bases apart after V is trimmed by 1 base and J by 4 bases. To note about this clone: The antigen it binds to is not known. No base-level quality is on record; no much larger clone is a single base apart.

The source is a human donor in good health. Some clones in this sample may be carry-over from other donors' samples. In this chain, TRBV15 is recombined with TRBJ1-4; no D gene is confidently identified. The material sequenced was PBMCs. CDR3 protein: CATSRVSLNEKLFF. The DNA is as follows: TGTGCCACCAGCAGAGTCAGTCTTAATGAAAAACTGTTTTTT.